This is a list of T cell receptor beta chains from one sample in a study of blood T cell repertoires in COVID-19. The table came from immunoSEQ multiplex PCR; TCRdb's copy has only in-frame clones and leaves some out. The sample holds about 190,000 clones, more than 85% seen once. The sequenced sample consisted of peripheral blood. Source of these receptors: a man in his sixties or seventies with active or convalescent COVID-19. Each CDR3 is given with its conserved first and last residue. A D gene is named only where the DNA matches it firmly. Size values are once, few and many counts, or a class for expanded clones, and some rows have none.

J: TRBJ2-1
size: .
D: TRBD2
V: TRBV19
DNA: TGTGCCAGTAGCCGGGAGGGGTACAATGAGCAGTTCTTC
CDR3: CASSREGYNEQFF

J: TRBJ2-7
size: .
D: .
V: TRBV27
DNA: TGTGCCAGCAGTTTACGGCAGGCCGCCTACGAGCAGTACTTC
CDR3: CASSLRQAAYEQYF

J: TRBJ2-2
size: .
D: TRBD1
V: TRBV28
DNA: TGTGCCAGCAGCCCCCTTGACAGGGAAGAGCTGTTTTTT
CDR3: CASSPLDREELFF

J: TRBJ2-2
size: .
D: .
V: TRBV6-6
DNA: TGTGCCAGCAGTCCTCTTGCTATAAACACCGGGGAGCTGTTTTTT
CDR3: CASSPLAINTGELFF

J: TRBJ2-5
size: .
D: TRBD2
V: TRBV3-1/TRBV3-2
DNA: TGTGCCAGCAGCCCAGGACTAGAACCGGAGACCCAGTACTTC
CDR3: CASSPGLEPETQYF

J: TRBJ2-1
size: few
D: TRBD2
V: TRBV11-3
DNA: TGTGCCAGCAGCCCAAGCCAGGGACTAGCCTCCTCCAATGAGCAGTTCTTC
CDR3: CASSPSQGLASSNEQFF

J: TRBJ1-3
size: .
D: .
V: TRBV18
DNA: TGTGCCAGCTCACCACAAGCGTATGGAAACACCATATATTTT
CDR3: CASSPQAYGNTIYF

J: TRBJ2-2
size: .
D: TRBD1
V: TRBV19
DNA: TGTGCCAGTAGCAGGGACAGCCGGAACACCGGGGAGCTGTTTTTT
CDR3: CASSRDSRNTGELFF

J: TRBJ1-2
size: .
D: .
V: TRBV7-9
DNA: TGTGCCAGCAGCTTAGTTGAGTATGGCTACACCTTC
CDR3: CASSLVEYGYTF

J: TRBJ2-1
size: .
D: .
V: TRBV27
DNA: TGTGCCAGCAGTCTCTCGGGACTGTCGTCGGGTGAGCAGTTCTTC
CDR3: CASSLSGLSSGEQFF

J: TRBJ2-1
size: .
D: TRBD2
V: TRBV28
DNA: TGTGCCAGCAGTCCTAGCGGGAGGCCCTACAATGAGCAGTTCTTC
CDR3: CASSPSGRPYNEQFF

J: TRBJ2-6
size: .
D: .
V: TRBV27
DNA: TGTGCCAGCAGTTCCCGGACAGGGAGGGCCTTAAACTCTGGGGCCAACGTCCTGACTTTC
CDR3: CASSSRTGRALNSGANVLTF

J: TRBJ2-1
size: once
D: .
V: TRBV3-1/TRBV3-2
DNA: TGTGCCAGCAGCCAAGATCTTGTGACTTTAGAGCAGTTCTTC
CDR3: CASSQDLVTLEQFF

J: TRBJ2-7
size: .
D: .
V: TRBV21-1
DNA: TGTGCCAGCAGCCTTAGGAGGACAGGTAACTCCTACGAGCAGTACTTC
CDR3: CASSLRRTGNSYEQYF

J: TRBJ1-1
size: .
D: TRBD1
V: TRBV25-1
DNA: TGTGCCAGCAGTGCTATACCGGGACAGGGGGACACTGAAGCTTTCTTT
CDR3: CASSAIPGQGDTEAFF

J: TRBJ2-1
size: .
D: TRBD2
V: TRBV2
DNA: TGTGCCAGCAGCGGGACTAGCGCTTACAATGAGCAGTTCTTC
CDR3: CASSGTSAYNEQFF

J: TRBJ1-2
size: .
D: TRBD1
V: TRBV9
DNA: TGTGCCAGCAGCGTAGGGTCCGGGACAGGGGATTCTTATGGCTACACCTTC
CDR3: CASSVGSGTGDSYGYTF

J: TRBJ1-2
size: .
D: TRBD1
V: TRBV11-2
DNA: TGTGCCAGCAGCTTCCTGACAGGGAATGGCTACACCTTC
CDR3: CASSFLTGNGYTF

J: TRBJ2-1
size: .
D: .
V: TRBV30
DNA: TGTGCCTGGAGTGGTGGTGTCCTAGATGAGCAGTTCTTC
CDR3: CAWSGGVLDEQFF

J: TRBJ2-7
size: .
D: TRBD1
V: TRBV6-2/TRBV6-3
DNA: TGTGCCAGCAGTTTGCCGGGACAGGAATCCCCAATATTGTCCTACGAGCAGTACTTC
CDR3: CASSLPGQESPILSYEQYF

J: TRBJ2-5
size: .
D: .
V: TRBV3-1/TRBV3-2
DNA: TGTGCCAGCAGCCCAGGGGTTGGCAAGAGTGGAGAGACCCAGTACTTC
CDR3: CASSPGVGKSGETQYF

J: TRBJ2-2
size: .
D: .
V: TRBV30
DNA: TGTGCCTGGAGTGTACTGACGGGGGCCGGGGAGCTGTTTTTT
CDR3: CAWSVLTGAGELFF

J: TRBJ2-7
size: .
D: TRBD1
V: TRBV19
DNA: TGTGCCACAAAGCTGGACAGGGGGCGTCTAGAGCAGTACTTC
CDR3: CATKLDRGRLEQYF

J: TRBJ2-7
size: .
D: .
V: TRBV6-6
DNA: TGTGCCAGCAGCCCCGGGAGCAACGAGCAGTACTTC
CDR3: CASSPGSNEQYF

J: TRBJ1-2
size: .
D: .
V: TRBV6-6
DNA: TGTGCCAGCAGTTCCGACAGTAACTATGGCTACACCTTC
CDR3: CASSSDSNYGYTF

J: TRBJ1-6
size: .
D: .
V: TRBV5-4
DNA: TGTGCCAGCAGCTTACAGGGATTCAGTTCACCCCTCCACTTT
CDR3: CASSLQGFSSPLHF

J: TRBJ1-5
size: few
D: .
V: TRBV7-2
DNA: TGTGCCAGCAGCTTAGAATCTCGGAGCAATCAGCCCCAGCATTTT
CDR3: CASSLESRSNQPQHF

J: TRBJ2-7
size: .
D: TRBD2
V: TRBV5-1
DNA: TGCGCCAGCAGTGGACTAGCGGGGGTTCGTTCAGGGTACGAGCAGTACTTC
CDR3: CASSGLAGVRSGYEQYF

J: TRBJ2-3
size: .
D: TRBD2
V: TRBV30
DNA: TGTGCCTGGAGTCTCCCGGGACTAGCGGGGGGGCCAGCCAGCACAGATACGCAGTATTTT
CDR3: CAWSLPGLAGGPASTDTQYF

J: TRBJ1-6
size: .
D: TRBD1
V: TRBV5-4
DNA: TGTGCCAGCAGCTTGTGGACAGGGACAAATTCACCCCTCCACTTT
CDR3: CASSLWTGTNSPLHF

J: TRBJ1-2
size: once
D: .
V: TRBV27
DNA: TGTGCCAGCAGTTCCCTTCCCGGAGTCGGGTCATCGGGCTATGGCTACACCTTC
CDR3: CASSSLPGVGSSGYGYTF

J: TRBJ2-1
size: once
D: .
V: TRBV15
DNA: TGTGCCGCAGGGGGGTGGCTAGCCGGTCCCAATGAGCAGTTCTTC
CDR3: CAAGGWLAGPNEQFF

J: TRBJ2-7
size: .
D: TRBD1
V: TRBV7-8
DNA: TGTGCCAGCAGATTACAGGGGTCGGGTGGGTACGAGCAGTACTTC
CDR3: CASRLQGSGGYEQYF

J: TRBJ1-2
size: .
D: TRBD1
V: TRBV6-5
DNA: TGTGCCAGCAGTCAGAACAGGGGGGCTTACTATGGCTACACCTTC
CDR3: CASSQNRGAYYGYTF

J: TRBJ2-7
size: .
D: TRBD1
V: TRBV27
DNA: TGTGCCAGCAGTTTATTACCGGGACAGGAGTACGAGCAGTACTTC
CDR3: CASSLLPGQEYEQYF

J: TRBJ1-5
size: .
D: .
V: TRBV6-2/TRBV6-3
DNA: TGTGCCAGCAGTTACGCGGTTGGTGGGGAGAATCAGCCCCAGCATTTT
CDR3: CASSYAVGGENQPQHF

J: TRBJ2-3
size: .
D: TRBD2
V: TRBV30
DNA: TGTGCCAAAAGCGGCGGGGGGGCCCAAGATACGCAGTATTTT
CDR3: CAKSGGGAQDTQYF

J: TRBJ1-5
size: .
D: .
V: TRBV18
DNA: TGTGCCAGCTCACCCTTCCCGTCGGAGGGCGGCAATCAGCCCCAGCATTTT
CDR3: CASSPFPSEGGNQPQHF

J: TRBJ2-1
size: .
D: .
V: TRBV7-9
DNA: TGTGCCAGCAGCTTGTTGGTGAGTGGGCAGTTCTTC
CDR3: CASSLLVSGQFF

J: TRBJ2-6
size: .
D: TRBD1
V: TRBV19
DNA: TGTGCCAGTAGACCGACAGGGGGCACTGGGGCCAACGTCCTGACTTTC
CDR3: CASRPTGGTGANVLTF

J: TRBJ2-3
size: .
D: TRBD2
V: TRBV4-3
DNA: TGCGCCAGCAGCCAAGGACTAGCGGGCTCGGGGGCAGATACGCAGTATTTT
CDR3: CASSQGLAGSGADTQYF

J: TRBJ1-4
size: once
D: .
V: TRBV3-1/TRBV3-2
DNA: TGTGCCAGCGCCTCCTTGGAGGGGCCAGAAAAACTGTTTTTT
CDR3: CASASLEGPEKLFF

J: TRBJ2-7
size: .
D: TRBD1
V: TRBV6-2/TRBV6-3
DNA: TGTGCCAGCAGCCCCACCGGACAGGGACGGCCCTACGAGCAGTACTTC
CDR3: CASSPTGQGRPYEQYF

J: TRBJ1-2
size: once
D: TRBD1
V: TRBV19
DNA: TGTGCCAGTAGCGAACCTGGGACAGGTCGTGGCTACACCTTC
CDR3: CASSEPGTGRGYTF

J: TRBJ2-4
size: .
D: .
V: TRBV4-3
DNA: TGCGCCAGCAGCCAAGTAACCGGGGCCAAAAACATTCAGTACTTC
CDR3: CASSQVTGAKNIQYF

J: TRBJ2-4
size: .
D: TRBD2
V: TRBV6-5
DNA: TGTGCCACCACATGGTTTGGTCGGGGGGTAAACATTCAGTACTTC
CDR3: CATTWFGRGVNIQYF